The subject of this entry is one TCR beta chain. Germline V gene data show CDR1 as LNHDA and CDR2 as SQIVND (reference sequence). Trimming shortened V by 0 bases and J by 0 bases, and 6 bases separated the two germline ends. The length of the CDR3 is 15 residues. This sample was included in a study of T cell responses to AZD1222 COVID-19 vaccine. This table comes from immunoSEQ multiplex PCR, and its TCRdb copy is limited to in-frame clones, with some not included. The sample shows under 200,000 clones, 85% to 95% of them seen only once. The chain employs TRBV19 and TRBJ1-3, with D uncertain. The clonotype originates from an adult who received the MenACWY meningococcal vaccine as a control. The sample here was peripheral blood, taken 28 days after the second dose of the MenACWY control vaccine. CDR3 coding DNA: TGTGCCAGTAGTATAGACCGGAGCTCTGGAAACACCATATATTTT. Its translation: CASSIDRSSGNTIYF.